Sequencing of this T cell receptor beta chain was carried out in a study of T-cell reconstitution after alpha-beta-depleted transplantation in children. The V gene end was trimmed by 4 bases and the J gene end by 6 bases; junction bases not matched to a gene: 7. The germline V gene has CDR1 SEHNR and CDR2 FQNEAQ (reference sequence). The CDR3 spans 15 residues. This clonotype was recorded at least ten times. The antigen is undetermined. Unique molecular identifiers were built into the TCRbeta library. Using its own MiXCR run on the PCR reads, TCRdb lists one record per CDR3 protein. Here the sample spans 480,000 or so distinct CDR3 sequences, under 12% being singletons. Overall study findings and caveats: From surviving recipient T cells and thymic progenitors came the high day-60 TCRbeta diversity observed in some patients. It was newly produced T cells that mostly accounted for T-cell counts and diversity one year after transplant. Where alpha-beta T cells came from about two months after transplant was reportedly several hundred expanded graft clones.

The sequencing here drew on PBMCs, taken before TCRalphabeta/CD19-depleted stem cell transplant. This chain joins TRBV7-9 and TRBJ2-1; TRBD1 matches at 9 bases. The receptor was derived from a child aged 2-15 years with inherited bone marrow failure, due to receive a stem cell transplant. The CDR3, as DNA: TGTGCCAGCAGCTGGTCGGGACAGGGATTCAATGAGCAGTTCTTC. It translates to CASSWSGQGFNEQFF.